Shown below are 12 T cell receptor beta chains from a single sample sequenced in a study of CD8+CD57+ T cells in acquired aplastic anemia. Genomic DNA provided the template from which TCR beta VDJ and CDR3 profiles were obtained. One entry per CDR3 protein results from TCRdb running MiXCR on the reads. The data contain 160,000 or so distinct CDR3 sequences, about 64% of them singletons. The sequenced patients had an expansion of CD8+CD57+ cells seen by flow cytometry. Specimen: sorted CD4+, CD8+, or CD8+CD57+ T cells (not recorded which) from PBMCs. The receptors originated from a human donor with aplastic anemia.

CDR3 nucleotide sequence: TGTGCCAGTAGTACTTTTGCAACTAATGAAAAACTGTTTTTT. Translated, it gives CASSTFATNEKLFF. The chain recombines TRBV19 with TRBJ1-4; D call uncertain. Germline values: CDR1 LNHDA, CDR2 SQIVND (reference sequence). The ends were cut back, 4 bases at V and 0 bases at J, with 6 bases in the middle. This CDR3 region has 14 residues.

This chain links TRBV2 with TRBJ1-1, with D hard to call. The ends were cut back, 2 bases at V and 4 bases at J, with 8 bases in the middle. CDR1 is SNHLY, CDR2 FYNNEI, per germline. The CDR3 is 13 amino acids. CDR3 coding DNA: TGTGCCAGCAGTGAACCCCATAGCACTGAAGCTTTCTTT. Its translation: CASSEPHSTEAFF.

The CDR3 spells CSVAPGANSPLHF. The CDR3 coding sequence is TGCAGCGTTGCTCCAGGCGCGAATTCACCCCTCCACTTT. The V and J genes are TRBV29-1 and TRBJ1-6; unclear D gene. Germline loops: CDR1 SQVTM, CDR2 ANQGSEA. The CDR3 covers 13 residues. The V and J ends lost 4 bases and 7 bases respectively, with 11 bases between them.

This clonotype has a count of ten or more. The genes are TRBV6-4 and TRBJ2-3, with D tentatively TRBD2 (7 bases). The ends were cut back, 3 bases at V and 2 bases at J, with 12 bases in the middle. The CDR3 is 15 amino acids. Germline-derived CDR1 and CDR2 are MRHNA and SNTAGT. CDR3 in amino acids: CASSEGRGFTDTQYF. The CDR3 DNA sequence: TGTGCCAGCAGTGAGGGGAGGGGGTTCACAGATACGCAGTATTTT.

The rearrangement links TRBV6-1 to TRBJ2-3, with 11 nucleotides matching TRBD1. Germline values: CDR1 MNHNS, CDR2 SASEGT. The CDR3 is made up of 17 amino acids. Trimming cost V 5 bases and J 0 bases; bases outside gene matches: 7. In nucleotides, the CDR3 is TGTGCCAGCAGTTCCGGGACAGGGGGGACTAGCACAGATACGCAGTATTTT. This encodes CASSSGTGGTSTDTQYF.

CDR3 amino acids: CASSGIDSNQPQHF. Written as DNA, the CDR3 is TGTGCCAGCAGCGGTATAGACAGCAATCAGCCCCAGCATTTT. The chain links TRBV7-2 to TRBJ1-5; the D is unclear. Trimming took off 5 bases at V and 1 base at J, with 9 bases between the two ends. Germline values: CDR1 SGHTA, CDR2 FQGNSA. The length of the CDR3 is 14 residues.

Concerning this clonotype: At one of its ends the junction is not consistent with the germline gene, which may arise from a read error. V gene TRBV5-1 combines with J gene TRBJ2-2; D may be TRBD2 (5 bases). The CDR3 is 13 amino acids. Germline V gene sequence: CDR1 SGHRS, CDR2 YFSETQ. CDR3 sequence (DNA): TGCACCAGCAGCTTTCGTGTGGGAGAGGAGCTGTTTTTT. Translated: CTSSFRVGEELFF.

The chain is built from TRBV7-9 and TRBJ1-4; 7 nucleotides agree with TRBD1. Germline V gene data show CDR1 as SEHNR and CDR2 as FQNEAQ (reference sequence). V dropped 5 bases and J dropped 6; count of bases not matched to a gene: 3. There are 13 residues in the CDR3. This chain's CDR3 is CASSTGVDEKLFF. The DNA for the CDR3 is TGTGCCAGCAGCACAGGGGTGGATGAAAAACTGTTTTTT.

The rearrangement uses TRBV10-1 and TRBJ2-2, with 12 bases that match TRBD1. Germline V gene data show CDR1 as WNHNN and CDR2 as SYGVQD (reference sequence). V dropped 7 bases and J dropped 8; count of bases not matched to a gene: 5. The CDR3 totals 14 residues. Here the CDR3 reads CASTGTGGGGELFF. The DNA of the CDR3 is TGCGCCAGCACCGGGACAGGGGGCGGTGGGGAGCTGTTTTTT.

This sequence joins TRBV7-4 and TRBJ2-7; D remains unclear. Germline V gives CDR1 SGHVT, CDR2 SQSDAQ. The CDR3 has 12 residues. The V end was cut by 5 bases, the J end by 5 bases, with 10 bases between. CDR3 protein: CASSQEAHEQYF. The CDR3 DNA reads TGTGCCAGCAGCCAAGAAGCTCACGAGCAGTACTTC.

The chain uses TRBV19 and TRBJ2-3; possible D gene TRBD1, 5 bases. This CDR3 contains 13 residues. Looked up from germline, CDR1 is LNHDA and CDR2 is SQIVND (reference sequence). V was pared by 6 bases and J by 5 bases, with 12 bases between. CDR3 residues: CASRFRAGDTQYF. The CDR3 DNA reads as TGTGCCAGTAGGTTCAGGGCTGGAGATACGCAGTATTTT. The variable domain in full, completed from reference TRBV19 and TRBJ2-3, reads DGGITQSPKYLFRKEGQNVTLSCEQNLNHDAMYWYRQDPGQGLRLIYYSQIVNDFQKGDIAEGYSVSREKKESFPLTVTSAQKNPTAFYLCASRFRAGDTQYFGPGTRLTVL.

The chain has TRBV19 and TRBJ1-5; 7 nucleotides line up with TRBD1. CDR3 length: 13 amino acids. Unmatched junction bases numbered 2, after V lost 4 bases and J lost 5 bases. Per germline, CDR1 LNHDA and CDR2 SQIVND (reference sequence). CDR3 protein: CASSKQGDQPQHF. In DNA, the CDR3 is TGTGCCAGTAGTAAGCAGGGGGATCAGCCCCAGCATTTT.